This T cell receptor (beta chain) stems from a study of T cells in Graves' hyperthyroidism and ophthalmopathy. TCR beta CDR3 region amplification was performed from RNA transcripts. HTBI primers drove first-round RT-PCR of the TCR CDR3. TCRdb itself ran the multiplex PCR reads through MiXCR, one entry per CDR3 protein. The sample has around 500,000 distinct CDR3 sequences, 14% seen once; the top ten hold about 15%. This clonotype was seen at least ten times. The antigen remains undetermined. Overall study findings and caveats: Model predictions of ophthalmopathy came a median approximately 6 months before onset.

The CDR3 has 15 amino acids. The J segment lost 8 bases and the V segment lost 4 bases, leaving 9 bases of the junction unmatched. The germline V gene has CDR1 MGHRA and CDR2 YSYEKL. The sample consisted of blood. The TCR comes from a woman in her forties with Graves' hyperthyroidism. The V and J genes are TRBV4-1 and TRBJ2-1; TRBD2 agrees at 9 bases. The CDR3 sequence is CASSLLGGRADEQFF. The CDR3, as DNA: TGCGCCAGCAGCCTTCTGGGCGGGAGGGCCGATGAGCAGTTCTTC.